A selection of T cell receptor beta chains follows, all from one sample in a study of early T cells in non-severe SARS-CoV-2 infection. TCRdb reprocessed the 5' RACE reads via MiXCR and lists one record per CDR3 protein. The sample consists of some 38,000 distinct CDR3 sequences, about 4.5% of them appearing once. Sequenced material: whole blood. The receptor source for this set is an adult who was a healthcare worker with PCR-confirmed SARS-CoV-2 infection or an uninfected control (not recorded which). Each CDR3 is given with its conserved first and last residue. The order of the fields is V gene, clone size, D gene, J gene, CDR3 DNA, CDR3 protein. The D gene is left open where the match is weak. Only part of the rows carry a size: once, few, many, or a class if the clone is expanded.

>TRBV20-1|many|NA|TRBJ2-3
TGCAGTGCTACCCGGTTGGATACGCAGTATTTT
CSATRLDTQYF
>TRBV10-3|few|NA|TRBJ2-7
TGTGCCATCGGGACCCCCACCCACCCGGTCGCCGAGCAGTACTTC
CAIGTPTHPVAEQYF
>TRBV16|many|NA|TRBJ1-1
TGTGCCAGCAGCCTTCCGGGACGTCGAGCTTTCTTT
CASSLPGRRAFF
>TRBV7-2|many|TRBD2|TRBJ2-7
TGTGCCAGCACCAATCTGATTCGGGGGGGCGAGCAGTACTTC
CASTNLIRGGEQYF
>TRBV7-6|many|NA|TRBJ2-2
TGTGCCAGCAGCTTAGCATACAGGTCCGGGGAGCTGTTTTTT
CASSLAYRSGELFF
>TRBV19|many|NA|TRBJ2-1
TGTGCCAGTAGTATCTCTTTGGTCTCCTACAATGAGCAGTTCTTC
CASSISLVSYNEQFF
>TRBV3-1|many|TRBD2|TRBJ2-1
TGTGCCACCTTGGATCAGCGGGAGGATGAGCAGTTCTTC
CATLDQREDEQFF
>TRBV7-2|NA|TRBD2|TRBJ2-5
TGTGCCAGCAGCCGCGGGGGGGCGGAGACCCAGTACTTC
CASSRGGAETQYF
>TRBV7-9|few|TRBD1|TRBJ2-7
TGTGCCAGCAGCGGAGGGACAGGACCCGGCGAGCAGTACTTC
CASSGGTGPGEQYF
>TRBV5-1|many|NA|TRBJ1-1
TGCGCCAGCAGCTTGGATGAGGGCCGGAACACTGAAGCTTTCTTT
CASSLDEGRNTEAFF
>TRBV12-3/TRBV12-4|many|NA|TRBJ2-1
TGTGCCAGCAGTTTAGGGCCAGGAGGCAACAATGAGCAGTTCTTC
CASSLGPGGNNEQFF
>TRBV9|many|TRBD1|TRBJ1-5
TGTGCCAGCAGCCTTGGACAGGGAAGCAATCAGCCCCAGCATTTT
CASSLGQGSNQPQHF
>TRBV4-2|many|NA|TRBJ1-1
TGTGCCAGCAGCCAAGATCAGGACACTGAAGCTTTCTTT
CASSQDQDTEAFF
>TRBV4-2|many|NA|TRBJ2-5
TGTGCCAGCAGCCAGTCGGGTGAGGGAGAGACCCAGTACTTC
CASSQSGEGETQYF
>TRBV5-1|medium-sized|NA|TRBJ1-1
TGCGCCAGCAGCACGGGAGCAGGAGTGAACACTGAAGCTTTCTTT
CASSTGAGVNTEAFF
>TRBV4-1|many|NA|TRBJ1-5
TGCGCCAGCAACAAAGAACCGAGTCTCAATCAGCCCCAGCATTTT
CASNKEPSLNQPQHF
>TRBV7-9|few|TRBD2|TRBJ2-3
TGTGCCAGCAGCTCCCTAGCGGGAGTCACAGATACGCAGTATTTT
CASSSLAGVTDTQYF
>TRBV2|many|NA|TRBJ2-3
TGTGCCAGCAGAGGGGGAGATACGCAGTATTTT
CASRGGDTQYF
>TRBV5-1|many|NA|TRBJ1-6
TGCGCCAGCAGCTCCGGGACTCCGGATTCACCCCTCCACTTT
CASSSGTPDSPLHF
>TRBV5-5|many|TRBD1|TRBJ1-5
TGTGCCAGCAGCTGGGGGACAGGGGAAGACCAGCCCCAGCATTTT
CASSWGTGEDQPQHF
>TRBV11-3|many|NA|TRBJ1-1
TGTGCCAGCAGCTTAGTTCCAGGGGACACTGAAGCTTTCTTT
CASSLVPGDTEAFF
>TRBV3-1|many|NA|TRBJ1-1
TGTGCCAGCAGCCGAGGGGACGTGTCTACTTTCTTT
CASSRGDVSTFF
>TRBV3-1|many|NA|TRBJ2-1
TGTGCCAGCACCGTGGGGGCGGCGGACTACAATGAGCAGTTCTTC
CASTVGAADYNEQFF
>TRBV7-9|many|NA|TRBJ1-1
TGTGCCAGCAGCACGGACAGCGAAGCTTTCTTT
CASSTDSEAFF
>TRBV9|many|NA|TRBJ2-2
TGTGCCAGCGCCGGGAACGCGAACACCGGGGAGCTGTTTTTT
CASAGNANTGELFF
>TRBV19|many|NA|TRBJ2-3
TGTGCCACACGGTCTTCGACAGATACGCAGTATTTT
CATRSSTDTQYF
>TRBV18|many|NA|TRBJ2-6
TGTGCCAGCTCACCACCTTCTTCTGGGGCCAACGTCCTGACTTTC
CASSPPSSGANVLTF
>TRBV30|once|NA|TRBJ1-3
TGTGCCTATGGGAGGAAAGATGAAAACACCATATATTTT
CAYGRKDENTIYF
>TRBV7-3|many|NA|TRBJ2-7
TGTGCCAGCAGGGGCGACGGGGACGTGGAGCAGTACTTC
CASRGDGDVEQYF
>TRBV5-4|many|NA|TRBJ2-7
TGTGCCAGCAGCTCGGGTTCCACCGACTACTACGAGCAGTACTTC
CASSSGSTDYYEQYF
>TRBV6-6|many|NA|TRBJ1-2
TGTGCCAGCAGGATAGGGGCCTCCCTAGACTATGGCTACACCTTC
CASRIGASLDYGYTF
>TRBV13|few|NA|TRBJ2-7
TGTGCCAGCAGCTTTGGCGGGGCCCTGAGCGAGCAGTACTTC
CASSFGGALSEQYF
>TRBV18|NA|NA|TRBJ1-5
TGTGCCAGCTCACCTAACCCTGATAGCAATCAGCCCCAGCATTTT
CASSPNPDSNQPQHF
>TRBV5-1|many|TRBD1|TRBJ2-7
TGCGCCAGCAGCTTGGCTCCGGGACAGACTTACGAGCAGTACTTC
CASSLAPGQTYEQYF
>TRBV20-1|many|TRBD2|TRBJ2-7
TGCAGTGCTAGCGGGGGGTCCTACGAGCAGTACTTC
CSASGGSYEQYF
>TRBV12-3/TRBV12-4|many|NA|TRBJ1-3
TGTGCCAGCAGTTTGGGTGGGGTTGCTGGAAACACCATATATTTT
CASSLGGVAGNTIYF
>TRBV18|few|NA|TRBJ2-5
TGTGCCAGCTCACCAACGCGGTACCAAGAGACCCAGTACTTC
CASSPTRYQETQYF